The rows below give T cell receptor beta chains drawn from one sample of a study of tumor-infiltrating lymphocytes in primary liver carcinoma. TCRdb re-analysed the multiplex PCR reads in MiXCR, keeping a single row per CDR3 protein. The table shows 84,000 or so distinct CDR3 sequences, with 72% occurring only once. Material: liver tumor tissue from sampling region 1. These receptors all come from a man aged 35 to 55 with primary liver carcinoma and hepatitis B virus infection. Each CDR3 is given with its conserved first and last residue. D genes are given only for firm matches. Rows may omit the clone size; those that give it use once, few, many or a size class.

d_call j_call clone_size v_call cdr3_aa cdr3_nt
NA TRBJ2-4 many TRBV30 CAWGEGVGKNIQYF TGTGCCTGGGGGGAGGGGGTAGGCAAAAACATTCAGTACTTC
TRBD1 TRBJ2-7 many TRBV2 CASKDRGYEQYF TGTGCCAGCAAGGACAGGGGTTACGAGCAGTACTTC
NA TRBJ2-7 NA TRBV21-1 CAMDQGLAYKQYF TGTGCCATGGACCAAGGACTGGCCTACAAGCAGTACTTC
NA TRBJ1-4 many TRBV28 CASSLSQLNEKLFF TGTGCCAGCAGTTTATCACAGCTAAATGAAAAACTGTTTTTT
TRBD2 TRBJ2-1 NA TRBV29-1 CNVASGYNEQFF TGTAACGTTGCTAGCGGCTACAATGAGCAGTTCTTC
NA TRBJ2-7 NA TRBV20-1 CSARASADYEQYF TGCAGTGCTAGAGCCAGCGCTGACTACGAGCAGTACTTC
NA TRBJ2-3 once TRBV29-1 CSVKHGRWTDTQYF TGCAGCGTTAAACACGGACGGTGGACAGATACGCAGTATTTT
NA TRBJ2-3 once TRBV6-2/TRBV6-3 CASNQGRNQPQYF TGTGCCAGCAACCAGGGACGGAATCAGCCCCAGTATTTT
NA TRBJ1-1 many TRBV28 CASRENTEAFF TGTGCCAGTAGGGAGAACACTGAAGCTTTCTTT
NA TRBJ1-5 many TRBV6-5 CASQPYSNQPQHF TGTGCCAGTCAGCCTTATAGCAATCAGCCCCAGCATTTT
NA TRBJ2-5 NA TRBV11-2 CASSLGEMETQYF TGTGCCAGCTCATTGGGGGAGATGGAGACCCAGTACTTC
NA TRBJ2-1 few TRBV11-2 CVSSLVAGGQYEQFF TGTGTCAGCAGCTTAGTGGCAGGAGGGCAATATGAGCAGTTCTTC
NA TRBJ2-1 NA TRBV11-2 CSSTSAGPGTEQFF TGTTCCAGCACTTCAGCGGGCCCTGGGACTGAGCAGTTCTTC
TRBD1 TRBJ1-4 many TRBV9 CASSPTGQANEKLFF TGTGCCAGCAGCCCAACGGGACAGGCAAATGAAAAACTGTTTTTT
TRBD1 TRBJ1-5 few TRBV20-1 CSPGQSNQPQHF TGCAGTCCGGGACAGAGCAATCAGCCCCAGCATTTT
NA TRBJ2-1 NA TRBV28 CVSSPSGAGEEFF TGTGTCAGCAGTCCTTCAGGGGCCGGGGAGGAGTTCTTC
NA TRBJ2-1 NA TRBV12-3/TRBV12-4 CASSLRAGSQGEQFF TGTGCCAGCTCCCTTAGGGCGGGGAGTCAGGGTGAGCAGTTCTTC
NA TRBJ2-3 NA TRBV7-8 CASSLPMFRPSSTDTQYF TGTGCCAGCAGCCTTCCGATGTTTCGGCCCTCTAGCACAGATACGCAGTATTTC
NA TRBJ1-5 NA TRBV11-2 CVSSSDGHQPQQF TGTGTCAGCAGCTCCGACGGCCATCAGCCCCAGCAATTT
NA TRBJ2-3 many TRBV11-2 CASSLDRPPDTQYF TGTGCCAGCAGCTTAGATCGCCCCCCAGATACGCAGTATTTT
NA TRBJ2-1 NA TRBV6-1 CASTKCGLSSCNEQFF TGTGCCAGCACCAAGTGTGGGCTTAGCTCCTGCAATGAGCAGTTCTTC
NA TRBJ2-7 NA TRBV11-2 CANSLESLYEQYF TGTGCCAACAGCTTAGAAAGCCTTTACGAGCAGTACTTC
NA TRBJ2-7 few TRBV29-1 CSVGQWNVYERYF TGCAGCGTTGGACAGTGGAATGTTTACGAGCGGTACTTC
TRBD2 TRBJ2-1 NA TRBV11-2 CASSRGASGSSYDEQFF TGTGCCAGCAGCAGAGGGGCTAGCGGGAGCTCCTACGATGAGCAGTTCTTC
TRBD1 TRBJ2-7 NA TRBV29-1 CSVEEGQGVYEQYF TGCAGCGTTGAAGAAGGACAGGGGGTCTACGAGCAGTACTTC
TRBD1 TRBJ2-7 NA TRBV29-1 CSVITGGSPYERYF TGCAGCGTTATAACAGGGGGTAGCCCCTACGAGCGGTACTTC
NA TRBJ2-5 many TRBV28 CAISREETQYF TGTGCCATATCAAGGGAAGAGACCCAGTACTTC
TRBD1 TRBJ2-1 once TRBV29-1 CSGLSGQGLDEQFF TGTAGCGGATTGTCGGGACAGGGGCTGGATGAGCAATTCTTC